Given below is one T cell receptor (beta chain) in context. The source of the sample is a study of T cell responses to AZD1222 COVID-19 vaccine. Using immunoSEQ multiplex PCR, the repertoire was profiled, and TCRdb retains in-frame clones only, with some absent. Of more than 85,000 clones listed, 70% to 80% are singletons. CDR3 size: 15 residues. V gave up 0 bases and J gave up 9 bases; unmatched junction bases: 8. Germline values: CDR1 SGHRS, CDR2 YFSETQ. The J gene is TRBJ2-1, the V gene TRBV5-1, with 8 bases that match TRBD2. The sequencing here drew on peripheral blood, taken on day 0 of AZD1222 vaccination. The origin of this receptor is an adult in good health. Written as DNA, the CDR3 is TGCGCCAGCAGCTTGGGGCCGGGAGGGCCTGTTGAGCAGTTCTTC. This codes for CASSLGPGGPVEQFF.